The present T cell receptor (beta chain) was sequenced within a study of OX40 agonist ivuxolimab in advanced cancers. Study results and caveats: Low levels of normalized T-cell clonal expansion also appeared in some nonresponders.

Assay: immunoSEQ multiplex PCR; the TCRdb copy retains only in-frame clones and omits some. This sample has tens of thousands of clones, with 65% to 85% found just once. The sample holds a few counts of this clone. The antigen remains undetermined. The sequences come from CD4+ or CD8+ T cells sorted from blood, collected in a trial of the OX40 agonist ivuxolimab. The clonotype was recovered from an adult with an advanced solid tumor such as melanoma, head and neck, liver or kidney cancer.

The CDR3 spells CAWSVYGNTEAFF. The CDR3 DNA sequence: TGTGCCTGGAGTGTATATGGGAACACTGAAGCTTTCTTT. The chain joins TRBV30 to TRBJ1-1; no clear D gene. Trimming cost V 0 bases and J 1 base, with 6 bases left between them. Germline V CDR1 and CDR2: GTSNPN, SVGIG (reference sequence). The CDR3 spans 13 residues.